This entry describes one T cell receptor beta chain. TCRdb's copy holds only in-frame clones and misses some; the assay was immunoSEQ multiplex PCR. The sample holds about 290,000 clones, approximately 91% seen once. Germline CDR1 MGHRA, CDR2 YSYEKL. V was shortened by 0 bases and J by 5 bases, with 13 bases between the two germline ends. CDR3 length: 15 amino acids. This entry comes from a study of blood T cell repertoires in COVID-19. Across the study: Whether acute or convalescent, the COVID-19 samples came from the United States, Italy and Spain.

Participants, roughly 18 to 90 years old, spanned 25 or so US areas. Participant-reported clinical history was the basis for cohort assignment. Among Cohort 3 donors, those recovered had two negative PCRs, clearance, or symptom resolution. Sequencing was carried out using PBMCs or T cells enriched from blood (not recorded which). The gene calls are TRBV4-1 and TRBJ2-5, with a possible D match to TRBD1 (5 bases). The clonotype was recovered from a woman aged 40 to 50 who had recovered from COVID-19. The CDR3, as DNA: TGCGCCAGCAGCCAAGAGCAAGGGGTAGGGGAGACCCAGTACTTC. Translating it yields CASSQEQGVGETQYF.